The present T cell receptor (beta chain) was sequenced within a study of blood T cells in healthy people across ages. Study-level information: With template switching, about one barcoded beta molecule was captured per two T cells. Overall study results and limits: The study could not conclusively compare naive and antigen-experienced cells, given its unsorted PBMCs. Compared with aged donors, long-lived donors showed fewer expanded clones, suggesting selection.

V gave up 2 bases and J gave up 2 bases, with 10 bases separating them. Germline assignment: CDR1 DFQATT and CDR2 SNEGSKA (reference sequence). The CDR3 is 13 residues long. In its sample, this clonotype was seen a few times. Antigen: not known. Alongside a J-beta primer mix, a sample-barcoded 5' primer served in a second PCR lasting about 6 to 12 cycles. One entry per CDR3 protein results from TCRdb running MiXCR on the 5' RACE reads. The sample has roughly 800,000 distinct CDR3 sequences; 25% are singletons. These data also formed part of another study, on T cells of mothers and their children. As that report states: The study found thymic selection shapes TCR recombination output similarly in related and unrelated pairs.

The chain carries TRBV20-1 and TRBJ2-7, with a possible D match to TRBD1 (5 bases). The clonotype originates from a boy younger than 18 in good health. The material sequenced was blood. The CDR3 DNA reads as TGCAGTGCTAGACCCGGACATACCTACGAGCAGTACTTC. Its protein product is CSARPGHTYEQYF.